One and the same sample provided the 29 T cell receptor beta chains below, sequenced in a study of regulatory T cells in long-lasting Graves disease. Regarding time point: newly diagnosed GD, antithyroid drugs for less than 3 months. PBMCs provided the RNA from which the TCR library was made. With iRepertoire HTBI primers and Arm-PCR of CDR3 regions, TCR beta libraries were built. In TCRdb, the multiplex PCR reads were re-called with MiXCR into one record per CDR3 protein. The sample carries more than 300,000 distinct CDR3 sequences, 15% to 19% recorded once. The starting material was peripheral blood mononuclear cells (PBMCs), obtained at new diagnosis, from a patient treated with antithyroid drugs. All receptors derive from a female donor with Graves disease.

Ten or more counts support this clonotype. The chain couples TRBV6-1 to TRBJ2-1; no reliable D call. In germline, CDR1 is MNHNS, CDR2 SASEGT. This CDR3 comprises 12 residues. The V and J ends lost 10 bases and 5 bases respectively, with 12 bases between them. The CDR3 nucleotides are TGTGCCACCCTCGGACCGGACAATGAGCAGTTCTTC. Translated: CATLGPDNEQFF.

There are many counts of this clonotype. The J gene is TRBJ2-1, the V gene TRBV27, with 12 bases fitting TRBD2. Germline loops: CDR1 MNHEY, CDR2 SMNVEV (reference sequence). This CDR3 region has 16 residues. The V gene end was trimmed by 8 bases and the J gene end by 0 bases; junction bases not matched to a gene: 5. This chain's CDR3 is CASHTSGGSSYNEQFF. Written as DNA, the CDR3 is TGTGCCAGCCATACTAGCGGGGGGAGCTCCTACAATGAGCAGTTCTTC.

This clonotype was recorded at least ten times. The chain recombines TRBV27 with TRBJ2-3, with 8 bases identical to TRBD1. Trimming removed 5 bases from V and 0 bases from J; junction bases left unmatched: 4. The V gene's germline CDR1 is MNHEY and CDR2 SMNVEV (reference sequence). The length of the CDR3 is 15 residues. The CDR3 sequence is CASSAGGFSTDTQYF. CDR3 DNA: TGTGCCAGCAGTGCAGGGGGCTTTAGCACAGATACGCAGTATTTT.

V gene TRBV20-1 combines with J gene TRBJ1-5, with a possible D match to TRBD1 (5 bases). V dropped 3 bases and J dropped 14 bases, with 23 bases sitting between them. The CDR3 consists of 14 residues. The germline V gene has CDR1 DFQATT and CDR2 SNEGSKA (reference sequence). CDR3 amino acids: CSASWTFSNQPKHF. The CDR3 region has the DNA TGCAGTGCTAGTTGGACATTTAGCAATCAGCCGAAGCATTTT.

This clonotype was seen only a few times. V and J are TRBV20-1 and TRBJ2-1; 8 positions match TRBD2. The CDR3 extends over 15 amino acids. In germline, CDR1 is DFQATT, CDR2 SNEGSKA (reference sequence). V was pared by 1 base and J by 5 bases, with 7 bases of the junction left unmatched. CDR3 sequence (DNA): TGCAGTGCTAGAGCCGGGAGGGCCCTCCACAATGAGCAGTTCTTC. Translated: CSARAGRALHNEQFF.

This clonotype was seen repeatedly, ten times or more. The chain joins TRBV19 to TRBJ2-2; TRBD2 aligns across 14 bases. J gave up 6 bases and V 5 bases, and 11 bases lay outside the gene matches. The CDR3 runs to 18 residues. Germline V gene sequence: CDR1 LNHDA, CDR2 SQIVND (reference sequence). The CDR3 DNA reads as TGTGCCAGTAGTGCGGGACTAGCGGGAGTATCGAAGGCCGGGGAGCTGTTTTTT. Amino acid sequence: CASSAGLAGVSKAGELFF.

In its sample, this clonotype was seen many times. Here the CDR3 DNA reads TGTGCCAGCGAAGGACCCTGGGCCACAGATACGCAGTATTTT. As protein: CASEGPWATDTQYF. This rearrangement joins TRBV7-9 to TRBJ2-3; D remains unclear. The CDR3 extends over 14 amino acids. CDR1 SEHNR and CDR2 FQNEAQ come from the germline V gene (reference sequence). The V and J ends lost 8 bases and 2 bases respectively, with 14 bases between them.

This chain connects TRBV6-1 to TRBJ2-7; TRBD2 agrees at 12 bases. The germline V gene has CDR1 MNHNS and CDR2 SASEGT. Losses at the gene ends were 6 bases for V and 3 bases for J; bases not matched to a gene: 9. This CDR3 region has 16 residues. The CDR3 spells CASRTTSGGPVYEQYF. The DNA of the CDR3 is TGTGCCAGCAGAACGACTAGCGGGGGCCCTGTCTACGAGCAGTACTTC.

The rearrangement links TRBV6-5 to TRBJ2-1, with TRBD2 identical over 9 bases. Germline V gene sequence: CDR1 MNHEY, CDR2 SVGAGI. The CDR3 runs 18 residues. J lost 0 bases, V lost 0 bases, and 6 bases had no gene match. Written as DNA, the CDR3 is TGTGCCAGCAGTTACTCGGTGGGGCGGGAGGGCTCCTACAATGAGCAGTTCTTC. This gives the protein CASSYSVGREGSYNEQFF.

This clonotype was picked up a small number of times. The chain links TRBV5-6 to TRBJ1-6, with TRBD1 as a possible D gene (5 bases). Germline V gives CDR1 SGHDT, CDR2 YYEEEE. The CDR3 sequence is 16 residues long. V lost 1 base and J lost 6, with 14 bases in between. The CDR3 sequence is CASSLIWGGPNSPLHF. The CDR3 DNA reads TGTGCCAGCAGCTTGATCTGGGGCGGACCTAATTCACCCCTCCACTTT.

This clonotype came up many times. V and J are TRBV13 and TRBJ2-7; D unresolved. This CDR3 contains 12 residues. V shed 5 bases and J shed 3 bases, with 8 bases lying between them. CDR1 and CDR2 (germline): PRHDT, FYEKMQ (reference sequence). CDR3: CASSHNNYEQYF. The DNA for the CDR3 is TGTGCCAGCAGCCATAATAACTACGAGCAGTACTTC.

In its sample, this clonotype was seen many times. The chain recombines TRBV5-1 with TRBJ2-5; the match to TRBD2 covers 7 bases. With V trimmed by 5 bases and J by 1 base, 8 bases remained unmatched. Germline V lookup: CDR1 SGHRS, CDR2 YFSETQ. The CDR3 has 15 residues. CDR3: CASSSGAGFQETQYF. The CDR3 nucleotides are TGCGCCAGCAGTTCTGGAGCGGGGTTCCAAGAGACCCAGTACTTC.

The V gene is TRBV7-2, the J gene TRBJ2-7; 10 bases fit TRBD2. Germline loops: CDR1 SGHTA, CDR2 FQGNSA. V was clipped by 1 base and J by 3 bases; unmatched bases: 9. The CDR3 extends over 17 amino acids. The CDR3 here is CASSLVLAGGRGYEQYF. CDR3 coding DNA: TGTGCCAGCAGCTTAGTCTTAGCGGGAGGTAGGGGCTACGAGCAGTACTTC.

This clonotype was found many times. The chain has TRBV10-3 and TRBJ1-1; 8 bases are a match to TRBD1. This CDR3 spans 17 amino acids. Germline V gene data show CDR1 as ENHRY and CDR2 as SYGVKD. J was trimmed by 1 base and V by 0 bases; bases with no gene match: 7. For the CDR3, the DNA is TGTGCCATCAGTGAGTCGATAGACAGGGGCCCGAACACTGAAGCTTTCTTT. Its protein product is CAISESIDRGPNTEAFF.

In this sample, this clonotype turned up many times. The chain recombines TRBV6-1 with TRBJ1-1; 7 nucleotides match TRBD1. Germline values: CDR1 MNHNS, CDR2 SASEGT. V shed 5 bases, J shed 8 bases, and the junction held 5 bases outside the gene matches. This CDR3 comprises 12 residues. The CDR3 DNA reads TGTGCCAGCAGTCCGACAGGGTTCGAAGCTTTCTTT. This translates into CASSPTGFEAFF.

A single count supports this clonotype. The gene calls are TRBV28 and TRBJ1-6; no reliable D call. Germline CDR1 and CDR2: MDHEN and SYDVKM. The CDR3 consists of 14 residues. With 3 bases removed from V and 6 bases from J, the gap between germline ends came to 9 bases. For the CDR3, the DNA is TGTGCCAGCAGTTTCACAGTTCTTAATTCACCCCTCCACTTT. Translated: CASSFTVLNSPLHF.

This rearrangement joins TRBV12-3 or TRBV12-4 to TRBJ2-1, with TRBD2 identical over 12 bases. This CDR3 has 16 residues. Trimming removed 1 base from V and 9 bases from J; junction bases left unmatched: 7. Written as DNA, the CDR3 is TGTGCCAGCAGTTTAGATCCTAGCGGGGGGGCCGGTGAGCAGTTCTTC. Translating gives CASSLDPSGGAGEQFF.

This clonotype was counted many times. This chain links TRBV12-3 or TRBV12-4 with TRBJ2-3, with 11 bases identical to TRBD2. The CDR3 extends over 18 amino acids. Germline trimming cut 3 bases from V and 2 bases from J; bases unmatched to any gene: 10. The CDR3 here is CASSFRGASGRFTDTQYF. The CDR3 DNA follows: TGTGCCAGCAGTTTTAGAGGGGCTAGCGGGAGGTTCACAGATACGCAGTATTTT.

On this clonotype itself: An end of the junction does not agree with germline; a read error may underlie this. The chain couples TRBV10-1 to TRBJ1-1; the D is unclear. The CDR3 is 13 residues long. The germline V gene encodes CDR1 WNHNN and CDR2 SYGVQD (reference sequence). The CDR3 nucleotides are TGCACCAGCAGTGGAGGAATGAACACTGAAGCTTTCTTT. It encodes CTSSGGMNTEAFF.

The V gene is TRBV14, the J gene TRBJ2-6, with TRBD2 as a possible D gene (6 bases). Germline V gene lookup returns CDR1 SGHDN and CDR2 FVKESK. The CDR3 loop spans 18 amino acids. V shed 1 base and J shed 0 bases, with 13 bases lying between them. CDR3 amino acids: CASSQVAAGYSGANVLTF. CDR3 nucleotide sequence: TGTGCCAGCAGCCAAGTAGCGGCGGGCTACTCTGGGGCCAACGTCCTGACTTTC.

This clonotype occurred many times. V gene TRBV7-2 combines with J gene TRBJ2-7; D is ambiguous. The CDR3 consists of 15 residues. CDR1 is SGHTA, CDR2 FQGNSA, per germline. V dropped 5 bases and J dropped 3 bases, with 17 bases sitting between them. The CDR3 protein is CASSPLWGKFYEQYF. CDR3 nucleotide sequence: TGTGCCAGCAGCCCCCTCTGGGGTAAATTCTACGAGCAGTACTTC.

This clonotype was observed many times. This chain connects TRBV7-2 to TRBJ2-2; 7 bases are a match to TRBD2. This CDR3 has 15 amino acids. Germline trimming cut 2 bases from V and 5 bases from J; bases unmatched to any gene: 5. The germline gives CDR1 SGHTA, CDR2 FQGNSA. CDR3 sequence: CASSLRQGGTGELFF. CDR3 DNA sequence: TGTGCCAGCAGCTTAAGGCAGGGAGGGACCGGGGAGCTGTTTTTT.

This clonotype appeared a few times. The CDR3 nucleotides read TGTGCCAGCAGGGTGCAGGAGGAAGCTTTCTTT. Amino acids: CASRVQEEAFF. The V gene is TRBV6-1, the J gene TRBJ1-1; no definite D call. The CDR3 totals 11 residues. V lost 6 bases, J lost 8 bases, and 10 bases lay in between. Germline lookup yields CDR1 MNHNS and CDR2 SASEGT.

The sample holds many counts of this clonotype. The gene calls are TRBV7-6 and TRBJ2-7, with TRBD2 matching over 11 bases. Unmatched junction bases numbered 6, after V lost 5 bases and J lost 0 bases. The V gene's germline CDR1 is SGHVS and CDR2 FNYEAQ. This CDR3 has 16 amino acids. DNA of the CDR3: TGTGCCAGCAGCCATAGTCTAGCGGGAGGCTCCTACGAGCAGTACTTC. Amino acids: CASSHSLAGGSYEQYF.

Points on this clonotype: Just one base apart from a much larger clone, this may be a read error. The chain has TRBV6-5 and TRBJ2-7, with unresolved D. CDR1 MNHEY and CDR2 SVGAGI come from the germline V gene. CDR3 size: 13 residues. This chain's CDR3 is CTSSYSSGGEQYF. CDR3 nucleotides: TGTACCAGCAGTTACTCGTCGGGTGGCGAGCAGTACTTC.

As for this clonotype: Being one base from a much bigger clone, this may be a read error. The V gene is TRBV6-9, the J gene TRBJ2-1, with unresolved D. This CDR3 has 18 residues. Germline V gene lookup returns CDR1 MNHGY and CDR2 SVAAGI. Here the CDR3 DNA reads TGTGCCAGCAGTTACTCGAAGTTAGGCAGATGGGCTTACAATGAGCAGCTCTTC. Translating it yields CASSYSKLGRWAYNEQLF.

In this sample, this clonotype turned up many times. The chain combines TRBV7-2 with TRBJ1-2; D remains ambiguous. CDR1 is SGHTA and CDR2 is FQGNSA in the germline V gene. V was pared by 1 base and J by 4 bases, with 10 bases between. This CDR3 is 14 amino acids long. The CDR3 nucleotides are TGTGCCAGCAGCTTAGAAACGCTCACCTATGGCTACACCTTC. This translates into CASSLETLTYGYTF.

This clonotype occurred many times. The V and J genes are TRBV6-1 and TRBJ2-1; a weak D match, TRBD2 (5 bases). CDR3 length equals 13 residues. V shed 11 bases and J shed 2 bases, with 13 bases lying between them. The germline CDR1 and CDR2 sequences are MNHNS and SASEGT. The CDR3 sequence is CAAQDSAYNEQFF. DNA for the CDR3: TGTGCCGCCCAGGATAGCGCCTACAATGAGCAGTTCTTC.

The chain combines TRBV6-1 with TRBJ2-1; 11 nucleotides line up with TRBD2. Germline lookup yields CDR1 MNHNS and CDR2 SASEGT. V was pared by 6 bases and J by 8 bases, with 12 bases of the junction left unmatched. The length of the CDR3 is 16 residues. CDR3 sequence: CASRILAGVLGDEQFF. In nucleotides, the CDR3 is TGTGCCAGCAGGATACTAGCGGGGGTGCTAGGGGATGAGCAGTTCTTC.